The present TCR beta chain was sequenced within a study of T cell clonotyping in hematopoietic cell transplantation. Broader study findings: No sorting was done, leaving CD4 and CD8 contributions mixed.

Concerning this clone: What it binds is not known.

The germline V and J ends were trimmed by 5 bases and 1 base, with 20 bases remaining between them. This CDR3 has 17 residues. Germline V gives CDR1 WNHNN, CDR2 SYGVQD (reference sequence). Clones were sequenced by immunoSEQ multiplex PCR, and TCRdb holds only the in-frame ones, with some missing. The sample has 3,500 to 4,500 clones; more than 85% are singletons. The sequenced sample was PBMCs, obtained 30 days after allogeneic stem cell transplant. The rearrangement links TRBV10-1 to TRBJ1-1; a weak D match, TRBD1 (6 bases). This clonotype originated in a male patient aged 50 or older who had an allogeneic stem cell transplant from a related donor, so the T cells may come from the graft donor. Some clones in this sample may be carry-over from other donors' samples. The chain's CDR3 is CASSTTGLSSWNTEAFF. The CDR3 DNA reads TGCGCCAGCAGTACGACAGGACTCTCTTCATGGAACACTGAAGCTTTCTTT.